Sequencing of this T cell receptor (beta chain) was carried out in a study of blood T cell repertoires in COVID-19. For the study at large: Samples came from the United States, Italy and Spain, spanning acute and convalescent COVID-19. T cells, B-cell-depleted T cells, or PBMCs provided the cDNA or gDNA that served as material.

Germline assignment: CDR1 SGHAT and CDR2 FQNNGV. The CDR3 is 17 residues long. Between the trimmed V and J ends, which lost 5 bases and 11 bases, there was a span of 30 bases. Original data processing: Cell counts per sample came from amplifying reference gene primers. Here immunoSEQ multiplex PCR was the method, and the copy in TCRdb shows in-frame clones only, minus some. V and J calls plus clone size are reproduced from that table; the DNA served to infer D and trimming. The table has some 260,000 clones, under 85% seen once. The sample consisted of peripheral blood. The rearrangement links TRBV11-2 to TRBJ1-2, with TRBD1 as a possible D gene (5 bases). The receptor was isolated from a woman aged 40 to 50 with active or convalescent COVID-19. This chain's CDR3 is CASSPLLGAGGAMSYTF. The CDR3 nucleotides are TGTGCCAGCAGCCCGCTACTTGGGGCTGGTGGGGCTATGAGTTACACCTTC.